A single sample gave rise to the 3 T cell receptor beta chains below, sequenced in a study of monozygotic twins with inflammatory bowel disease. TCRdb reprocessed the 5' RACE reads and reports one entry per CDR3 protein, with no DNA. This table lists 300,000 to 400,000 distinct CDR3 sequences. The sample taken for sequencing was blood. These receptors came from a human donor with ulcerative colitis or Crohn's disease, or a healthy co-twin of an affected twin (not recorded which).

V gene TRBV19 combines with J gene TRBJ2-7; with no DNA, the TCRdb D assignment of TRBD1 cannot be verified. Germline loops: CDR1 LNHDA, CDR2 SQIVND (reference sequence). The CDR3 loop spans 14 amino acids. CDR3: CASSTPGTGGEQYF.

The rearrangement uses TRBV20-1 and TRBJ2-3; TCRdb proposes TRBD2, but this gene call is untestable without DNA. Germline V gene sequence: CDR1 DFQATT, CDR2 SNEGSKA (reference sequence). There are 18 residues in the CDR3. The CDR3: CSATRVGGTQLSTDTQYF.

This CDR3 is CASSIDWEAQPQHF. The chain carries TRBV19 and TRBJ1-5. The CDR3 spans 14 residues. Germline-derived CDR1 and CDR2 are LNHDA and SQIVND (reference sequence).